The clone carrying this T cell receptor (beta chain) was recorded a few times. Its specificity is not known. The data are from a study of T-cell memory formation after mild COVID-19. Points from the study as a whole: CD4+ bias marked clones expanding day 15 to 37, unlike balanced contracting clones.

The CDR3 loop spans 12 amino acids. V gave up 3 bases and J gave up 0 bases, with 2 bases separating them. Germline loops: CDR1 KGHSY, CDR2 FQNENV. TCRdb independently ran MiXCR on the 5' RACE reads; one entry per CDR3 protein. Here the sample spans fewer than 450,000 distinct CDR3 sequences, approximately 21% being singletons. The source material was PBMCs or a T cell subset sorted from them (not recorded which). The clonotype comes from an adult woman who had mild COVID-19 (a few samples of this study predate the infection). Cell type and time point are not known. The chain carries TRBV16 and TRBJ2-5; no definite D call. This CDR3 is CASSQNQETQYF. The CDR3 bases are TGTGCCAGCAGCCAGAACCAAGAGACCCAGTACTTC. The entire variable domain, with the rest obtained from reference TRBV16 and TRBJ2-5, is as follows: GEEVAQTPKHLVRGEGQKAKLYCAPIKGHSYVFWYQQVLKNEFKFLISFQNENVFDETGMPKERFSAKCLPNSPCSLEIQATKLEDSAVYFCASSQNQETQYFGPGTRLLVL.